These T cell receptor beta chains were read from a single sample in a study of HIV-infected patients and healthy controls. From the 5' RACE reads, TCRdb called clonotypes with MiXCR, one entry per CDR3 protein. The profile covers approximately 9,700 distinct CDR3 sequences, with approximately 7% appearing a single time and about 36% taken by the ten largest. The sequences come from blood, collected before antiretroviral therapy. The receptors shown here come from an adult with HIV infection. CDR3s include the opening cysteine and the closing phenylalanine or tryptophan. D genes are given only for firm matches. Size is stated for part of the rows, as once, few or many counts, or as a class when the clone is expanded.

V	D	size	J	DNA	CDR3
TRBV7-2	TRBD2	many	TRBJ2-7	TGTGCCAGCAGCTTTGGCGTGACGGGGGGTCTGCGGTACTTC	CASSFGVTGGLRYF
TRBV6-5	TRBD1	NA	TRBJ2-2	TGTGCCAGCAGTTACCTGGACAGGGGAAGAGGCGGGGAGCTGTTTTTT	CASSYLDRGRGGELFF
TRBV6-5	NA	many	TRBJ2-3	TGTGCCAGCAGTTATAGGGTTACAGACCATCGCACAGATACGCAGTATTTT	CASSYRVTDHRTDTQYF
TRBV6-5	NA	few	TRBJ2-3	TGTGCCAGCAGTATACGAACGGGGAACACAGATACGCAGTATTTT	CASSIRTGNTDTQYF
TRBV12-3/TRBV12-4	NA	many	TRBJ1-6	TGTGCCAGCAGCAACCGACAGAATTCACCCCTCCACTTT	CASSNRQNSPLHF
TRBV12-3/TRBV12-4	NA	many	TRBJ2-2	TGTGCCAGCACCCCTTACGGGTATTCGCCCGGGGAGCTGTTTTTT	CASTPYGYSPGELFF
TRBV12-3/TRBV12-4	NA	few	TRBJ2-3	TGTGCCTCGTACAGGGGGGGCGGCACAGATACGCAGTATTTT	CASYRGGGTDTQYF
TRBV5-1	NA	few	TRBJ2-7	TGCGCCAGCAGCTACGGGGGCTTACCAAGCTACGAGCAGTACTTC	CASSYGGLPSYEQYF
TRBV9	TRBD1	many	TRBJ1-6	TGTGCCAGCAGCGAGAATACAGGGGTTCAGTACTCACCCCTCCACTTT	CASSENTGVQYSPLHF
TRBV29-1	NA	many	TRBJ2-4	TGCAGCGTCGAAGGTGGGGAAGTAGCCAAAAACATTCAGTACTTC	CSVEGGEVAKNIQYF
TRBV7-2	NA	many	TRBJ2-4	TGTGCCAGCAGCGCTAGGGACAACAAAGACATTCAGTACTTC	CASSARDNKDIQYF
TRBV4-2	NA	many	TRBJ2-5	TGTGCCAGCAGCCTGACAGCGGATTCACAAGAGACCCAGTACTTC	CASSLTADSQETQYF
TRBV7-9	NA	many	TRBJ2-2	TGTGCCAGCAGCTTTGATAGCGGGGAGCTGTTTTTT	CASSFDSGELFF
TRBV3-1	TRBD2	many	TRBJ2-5	TGTGCCAGCAGCTTCGGGACTAGCGTATTGGAAGAGACCCAGTACTTC	CASSFGTSVLEETQYF
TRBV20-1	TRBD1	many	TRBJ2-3	TGCAGTGCTAATCGACAGGGAAGCACAGATACGCAGTATTTT	CSANRQGSTDTQYF
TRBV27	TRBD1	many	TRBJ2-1	TGTGCCAGCAGTCACGGGACAGTCGGCCATGAGCAGTTCTTC	CASSHGTVGHEQFF
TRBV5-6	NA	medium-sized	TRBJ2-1	TGTGCCAGCAGCTTAAGTGCTAGTATTGAGCAGTTCTTC	CASSLSASIEQFF
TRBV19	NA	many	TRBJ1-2	TGTGCCAGTAAGAACAGGCGTGGGGATCTCTTGGATGGCTACACCTTC	CASKNRRGDLLDGYTF
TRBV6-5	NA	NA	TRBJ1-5	TGTGCCAGCAGTTACTCGTCAGTTCAGCCCCAGCATTTT	CASSYSSVQPQHF
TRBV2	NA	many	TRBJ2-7	TGTGCCACCCAGGCCCGGACAGCCTCCTACGAGCAGTACTTC	CATQARTASYEQYF
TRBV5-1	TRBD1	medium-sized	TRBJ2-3	TGCGCCAGCAGCTTGGGGGGGCCCGGGACAGGGTATGGGACAGATACGCAGTATTTT	CASSLGGPGTGYGTDTQYF
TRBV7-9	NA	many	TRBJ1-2	TGTGCCAGCAGCCGCCCACTAAACTATGGCTACACCTTC	CASSRPLNYGYTF
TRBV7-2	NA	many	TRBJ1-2	TGTGCCAGCAGCTTAGGCGGGTTTAACTATGGCTACACCTTC	CASSLGGFNYGYTF
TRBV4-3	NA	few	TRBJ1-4	TGCGCCAGCAGCCCACTTTACATTGGAACTAATGAAAAACTGTTTTTT	CASSPLYIGTNEKLFF
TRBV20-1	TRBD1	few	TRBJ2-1	TGCAGTGCCCCGGACAGGCTATATGAGCAGTTCTTC	CSAPDRLYEQFF
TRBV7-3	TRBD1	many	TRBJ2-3	TGTGCCAGCAGCCCGGGACAGGGAGTATTCCAGTATTTT	CASSPGQGVFQYF
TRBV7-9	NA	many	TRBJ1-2	TGTGCCAGCAGCGAACCGCTTTACTATGGCTACACCTTC	CASSEPLYYGYTF
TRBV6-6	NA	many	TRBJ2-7	TGTGCCAGCAGTTACCTTGACCCTGGGGACGAGCAGTACTTC	CASSYLDPGDEQYF
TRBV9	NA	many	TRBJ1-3	TGTGCCAGCAGCGTAGGGTTTGCTGGAAACACCATATATTTT	CASSVGFAGNTIYF
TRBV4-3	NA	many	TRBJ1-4	TGCGCCAGCAGCCAAGATTGGGCAGGGGATAATGAAAAACTGTTTTTT	CASSQDWAGDNEKLFF
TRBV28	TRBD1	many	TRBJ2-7	TGTGCCAGCAGTTCGACAGGGCGATCCTCCTACGAGCAGTACTTC	CASSSTGRSSYEQYF
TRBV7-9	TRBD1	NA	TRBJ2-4	TGTGCCAGCAGCCCTTGGACAGGGGAGGACATTCAGTACTTC	CASSPWTGEDIQYF
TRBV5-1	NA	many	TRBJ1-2	TGCGCCAGCCGAGCCGGCGAACAGTCGATCTATGGCTACACCTTC	CASRAGEQSIYGYTF
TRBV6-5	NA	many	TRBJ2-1	TGTGCCAGCAGTTATGGCAGAAACAATGAGCAGTTCTTC	CASSYGRNNEQFF
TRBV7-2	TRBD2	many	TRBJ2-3	TGTGCCAGCAGCTTTGGACTAGCGGAGTATACGCAGTATTTT	CASSFGLAEYTQYF
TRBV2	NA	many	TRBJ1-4	TGTGCCAGCACTCCGGACGAAGCAACTAATGAAAAACTGTTTTTT	CASTPDEATNEKLFF
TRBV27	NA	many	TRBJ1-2	TGTGCCAGCAGTTTATCGGGGGGTTATCGGGGCTACACCTTC	CASSLSGGYRGYTF
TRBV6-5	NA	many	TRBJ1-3	TGTGCCAGCAGTAATCCGGGCCTCTCTGGAAACACCATATATTTT	CASSNPGLSGNTIYF
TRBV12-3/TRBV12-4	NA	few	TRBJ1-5	TGTGCCAGCAGTTTCAGGGAGGAGCAGCCCCAGCATTTT	CASSFREEQPQHF
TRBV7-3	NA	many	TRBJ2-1	TGTGCCAGCAGCTTAGACACCTACAATGAGCAGTTCTTC	CASSLDTYNEQFF
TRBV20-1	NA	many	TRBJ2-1	TGCAGTGCTACCCAGGGCGGATACAATGAGCAGTTCTTC	CSATQGGYNEQFF
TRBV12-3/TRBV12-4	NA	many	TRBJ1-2	TGTGCCATCAACATGACCCCGAGGGGCTACACCTTC	CAINMTPRGYTF
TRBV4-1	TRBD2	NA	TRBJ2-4	TGCGCCAGCAGCCCGGGACTAGCGGGGCCACTAGCCAAAAACATTCAGTACTTC	CASSPGLAGPLAKNIQYF
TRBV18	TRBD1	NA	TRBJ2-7	TGTGCCAGCTCACCGGACAGGTACGAGCAGTACTTC	CASSPDRYEQYF
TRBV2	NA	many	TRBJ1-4	TGTGCCAGCAGTGGAAGGCAAAATAATGAAAAACTGTTTTTT	CASSGRQNNEKLFF
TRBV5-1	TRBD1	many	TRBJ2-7	TGCGCCAGCAGCACCTCCGGGACAGCCTCCTACGAGCAGTACTTC	CASSTSGTASYEQYF
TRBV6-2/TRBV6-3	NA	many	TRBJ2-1	TGTGCCAGCAGTTACTTGTACAATGAGCAGTTCTTC	CASSYLYNEQFF
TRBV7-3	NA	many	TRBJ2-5	TGTGCCAGCAGCTTACTCCAAGAGACCCAGTACTTC	CASSLLQETQYF
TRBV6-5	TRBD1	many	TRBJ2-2	TGTGCCAGCAGTTCTTGGGACAGGGGAGACACCGGGGAGCTGTTTTTT	CASSSWDRGDTGELFF
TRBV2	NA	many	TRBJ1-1	TGTGCCAGCAGTGGACAAAGCACTGAAGCTTTCTTT	CASSGQSTEAFF
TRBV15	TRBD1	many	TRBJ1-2	TGTGCCACCAGCAGTCCTCAGGGACAGGGGGTTGCCCTTGGCTACACCTTC	CATSSPQGQGVALGYTF
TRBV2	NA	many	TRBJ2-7	TGTGCCAGCAGTGAAGCCCCGGTTGGCGAGCAGTACTTC	CASSEAPVGEQYF
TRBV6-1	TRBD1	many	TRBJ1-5	TGTGCCAGCACCCAGGGGGCATGGCAGCCCCAGCATTTT	CASTQGAWQPQHF